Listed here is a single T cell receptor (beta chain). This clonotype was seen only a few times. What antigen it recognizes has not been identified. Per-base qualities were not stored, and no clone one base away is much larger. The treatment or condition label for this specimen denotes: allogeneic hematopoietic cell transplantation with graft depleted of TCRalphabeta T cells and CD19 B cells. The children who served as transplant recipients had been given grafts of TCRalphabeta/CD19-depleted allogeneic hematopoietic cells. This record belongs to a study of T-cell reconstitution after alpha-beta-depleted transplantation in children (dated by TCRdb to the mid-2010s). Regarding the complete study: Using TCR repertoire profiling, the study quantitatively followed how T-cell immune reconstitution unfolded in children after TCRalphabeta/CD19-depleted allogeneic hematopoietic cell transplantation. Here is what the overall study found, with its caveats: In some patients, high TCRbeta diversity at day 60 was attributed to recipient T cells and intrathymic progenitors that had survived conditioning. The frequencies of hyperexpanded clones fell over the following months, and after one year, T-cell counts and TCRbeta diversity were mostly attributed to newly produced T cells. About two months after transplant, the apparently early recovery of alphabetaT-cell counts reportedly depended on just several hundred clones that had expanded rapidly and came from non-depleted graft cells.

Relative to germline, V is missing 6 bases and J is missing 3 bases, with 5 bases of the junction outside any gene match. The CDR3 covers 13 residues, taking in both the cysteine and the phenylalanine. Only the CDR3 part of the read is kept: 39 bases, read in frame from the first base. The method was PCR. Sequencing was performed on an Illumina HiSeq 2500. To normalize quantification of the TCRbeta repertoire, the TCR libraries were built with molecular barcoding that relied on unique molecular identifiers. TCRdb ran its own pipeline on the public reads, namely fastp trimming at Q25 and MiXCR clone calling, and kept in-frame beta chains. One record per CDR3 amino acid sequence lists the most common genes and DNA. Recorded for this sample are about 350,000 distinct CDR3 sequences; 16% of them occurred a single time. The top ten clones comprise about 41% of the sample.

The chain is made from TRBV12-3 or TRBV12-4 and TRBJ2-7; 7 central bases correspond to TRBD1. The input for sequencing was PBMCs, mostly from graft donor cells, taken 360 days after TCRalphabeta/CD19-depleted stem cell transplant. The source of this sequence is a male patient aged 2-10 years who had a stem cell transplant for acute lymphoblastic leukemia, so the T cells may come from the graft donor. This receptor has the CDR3 CASSYGTVYEQYF. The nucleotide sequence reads TGTGCCAGCAGCTATGGGACAGTCTACGAGCAGTACTTC.